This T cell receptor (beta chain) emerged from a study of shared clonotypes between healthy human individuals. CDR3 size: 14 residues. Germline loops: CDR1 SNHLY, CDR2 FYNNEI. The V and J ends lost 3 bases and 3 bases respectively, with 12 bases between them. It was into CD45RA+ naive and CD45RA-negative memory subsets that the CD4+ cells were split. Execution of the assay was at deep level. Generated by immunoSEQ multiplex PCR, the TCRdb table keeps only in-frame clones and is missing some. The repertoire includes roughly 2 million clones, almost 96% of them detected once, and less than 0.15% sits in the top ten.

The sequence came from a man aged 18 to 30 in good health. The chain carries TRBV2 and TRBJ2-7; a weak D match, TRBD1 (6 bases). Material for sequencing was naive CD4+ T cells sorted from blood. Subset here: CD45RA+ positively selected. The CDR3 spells CASSDGRGRYEQYF. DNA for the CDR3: TGTGCCAGCAGTGATGGCAGGGGCCGCTACGAGCAGTACTTC.